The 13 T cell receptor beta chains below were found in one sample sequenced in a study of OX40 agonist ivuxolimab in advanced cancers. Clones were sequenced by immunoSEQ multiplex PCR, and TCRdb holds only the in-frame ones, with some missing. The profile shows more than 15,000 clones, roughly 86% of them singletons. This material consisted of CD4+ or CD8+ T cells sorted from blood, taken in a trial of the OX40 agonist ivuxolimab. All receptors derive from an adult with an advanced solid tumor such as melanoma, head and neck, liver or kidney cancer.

CDR3 DNA: TGTGCCAGCAGCCCGAGGACAGGGCCCAAGCTTAGCGAGCAGTACTTC. Translated, it gives CASSPRTGPKLSEQYF. This chain links TRBV13 with TRBJ2-7; 8 nucleotides line up with TRBD1. V was pared by 5 bases and J by 6 bases, with 15 bases of the junction left unmatched. The V gene's germline CDR1 is PRHDT and CDR2 FYEKMQ (reference sequence). The CDR3 extends over 16 amino acids.

This CDR3 reads CASTPPTGSLHNEQYF. In nucleotides, the CDR3 is TGTGCCAGCACACCTCCGACAGGGAGTTTACACAACGAGCAGTACTTC. The genes are TRBV7-9 and TRBJ2-7; TRBD1 matches at 7 bases. Germline CDR1 is SEHNR and CDR2 is FQNEAQ (reference sequence). Trimming at V came to 7 bases and at J to 5 bases, leaving 17 bases not matched to a gene. CDR3 length: 16 amino acids.

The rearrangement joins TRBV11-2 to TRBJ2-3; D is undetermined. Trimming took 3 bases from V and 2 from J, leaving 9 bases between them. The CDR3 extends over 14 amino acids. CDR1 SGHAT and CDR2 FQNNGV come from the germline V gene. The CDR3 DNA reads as TGTGCCAGCAGCTTCCGAGCAAACACAGATACGCAGTATTTT. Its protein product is CASSFRANTDTQYF.

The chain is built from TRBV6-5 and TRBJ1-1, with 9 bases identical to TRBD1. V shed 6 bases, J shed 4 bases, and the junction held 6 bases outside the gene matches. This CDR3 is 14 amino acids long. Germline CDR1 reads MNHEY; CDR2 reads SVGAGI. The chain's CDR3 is CASRPTGGGTEAFF. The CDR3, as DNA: TGTGCCAGCAGACCGACAGGGGGAGGCACTGAAGCTTTCTTT.

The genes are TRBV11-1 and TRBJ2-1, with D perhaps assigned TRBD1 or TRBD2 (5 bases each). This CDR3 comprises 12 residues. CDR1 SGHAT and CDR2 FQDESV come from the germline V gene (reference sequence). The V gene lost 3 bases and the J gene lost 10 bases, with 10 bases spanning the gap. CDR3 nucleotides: TGTGCCAGCAGCTTTTTAGGGGACGAGCAGTTCTTC. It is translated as CASSFLGDEQFF. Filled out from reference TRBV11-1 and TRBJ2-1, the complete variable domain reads EAEVAQSPRYKITEKSQAVAFWCDPISGHATLYWYRQILGQGPELLVQFQDESVVDDSQLPKDRFSAERLKGVDSTLKIQPAELGDSAMYLCASSFLGDEQFFGPGTRLTVL.

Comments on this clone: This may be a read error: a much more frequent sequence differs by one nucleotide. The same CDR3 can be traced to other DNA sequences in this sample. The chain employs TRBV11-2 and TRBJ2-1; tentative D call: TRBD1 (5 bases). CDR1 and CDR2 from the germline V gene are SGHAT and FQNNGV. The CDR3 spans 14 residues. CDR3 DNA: TGTGCCAGCAGCTTCATGGCAGGGAACAATGAGCAATTCTTC. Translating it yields CASSFMAGNNEQFF.

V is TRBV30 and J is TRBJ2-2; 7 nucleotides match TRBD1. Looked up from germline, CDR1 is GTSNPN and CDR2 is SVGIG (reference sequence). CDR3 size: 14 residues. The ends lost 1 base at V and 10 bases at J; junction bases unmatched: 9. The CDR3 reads CAWSATGVAAELFF. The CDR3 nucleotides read TGTGCCTGGAGTGCTACAGGGGTTGCCGCGGAGCTGTTTTTT.

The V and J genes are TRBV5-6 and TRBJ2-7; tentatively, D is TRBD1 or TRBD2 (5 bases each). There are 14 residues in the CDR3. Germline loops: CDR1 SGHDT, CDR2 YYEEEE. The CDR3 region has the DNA TGTGCTACCTATCCTCGGGGACGGACCTACGAGCAGTACTTC. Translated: CATYPRGRTYEQYF.

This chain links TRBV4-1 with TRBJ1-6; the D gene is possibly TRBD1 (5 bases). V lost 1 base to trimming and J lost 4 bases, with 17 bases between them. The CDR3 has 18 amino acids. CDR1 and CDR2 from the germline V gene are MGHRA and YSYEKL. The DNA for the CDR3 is TGCGCCAGCAGCCAAGGGCGCGGGGCAGAACCTTATAATTCACCCCTCCACTTT. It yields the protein CASSQGRGAEPYNSPLHF.

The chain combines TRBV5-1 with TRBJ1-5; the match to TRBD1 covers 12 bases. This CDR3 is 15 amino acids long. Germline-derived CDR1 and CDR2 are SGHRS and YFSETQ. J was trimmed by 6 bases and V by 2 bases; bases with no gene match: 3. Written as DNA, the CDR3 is TGCGCCAGCAGCTTAGGGACAGGGGGCGGTCAGCCCCAGCATTTT. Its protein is CASSLGTGGGQPQHF.

CDR3 loop: CASSVEAQGYTDTQYF. In DNA, the CDR3 is TGTGCCAGCAGCGTAGAGGCCCAGGGGTACACAGATACGCAGTATTTT. This rearrangement joins TRBV9 to TRBJ2-3, with a weak D call TRBD1 (6 bases). Trimming cost V 0 bases and J 2 bases, with 13 bases left between them. Germline values: CDR1 SGDLS, CDR2 YYNGEE. The CDR3 spans 16 residues.

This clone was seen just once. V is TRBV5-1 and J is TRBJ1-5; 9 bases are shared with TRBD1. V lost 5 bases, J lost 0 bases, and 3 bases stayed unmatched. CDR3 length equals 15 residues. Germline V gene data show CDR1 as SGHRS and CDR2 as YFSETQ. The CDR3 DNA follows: TGCGCCAGCAGGCGGACAGGGGATAGCAATCAGCCCCAGCATTTT. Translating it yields CASRRTGDSNQPQHF. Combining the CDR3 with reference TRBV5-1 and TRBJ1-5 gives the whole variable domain KAGVTQTPRYLIKTRGQQVTLSCSPISGHRSVSWYQQTPGQGLQFLFEYFSETQRNKGNFPGRFSGRQFSNSRSEMNVSTLELGDSALYLCASRRTGDSNQPQHFGDGTRLSIL.

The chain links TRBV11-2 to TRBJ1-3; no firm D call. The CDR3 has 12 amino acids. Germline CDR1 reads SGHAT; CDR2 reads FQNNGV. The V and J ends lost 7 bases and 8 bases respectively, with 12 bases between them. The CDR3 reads CASKTQGDTIYF. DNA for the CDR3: TGTGCCAGCAAAACTCAAGGTGACACCATATATTTT.